This paragraph reports one TCR beta chain. Its target is unknown. V was shortened by 4 bases and J by 8 bases, with 17 bases between the two germline ends. Germline V gives CDR1 GTSNPN, CDR2 SVGIG (reference sequence). The CDR3 sequence is 14 residues long. Naivety among CD8 cells was defined by CD45RO negativity and positive CCR7 selection, thereby excluding terminally differentiated effector memory CD45RA+ cells. The donors were adults (healthy and HIV-negative) with no recent acute infections or vaccinations. Data came from immunoSEQ multiplex PCR; TCRdb stores just in-frame clones and leaves some out. The data hold around 2,000,000 clones, with about 95% observed a single time. This sample is drawn from a study of shared clonotypes between healthy human individuals. Turning to the study itself: The study enrolled a couple of women and three men aged 18 to 49.

Study-level points and caveats: Clonotypes that were shared across four donors made up approximately 5% of naive CD4 clonotypes.

This TCR came from a man in his late teens or twenties in good health. The specimen sequenced was naive CD8+ T cells sorted from blood. V gene TRBV30 combines with J gene TRBJ1-4; the D is unclear. CDR3 residues: CAWTDVRTGEKLFF. The DNA for the CDR3 is TGTGCCTGGACGGATGTGAGAACGGGGGAAAAACTGTTTTTT.